The 10 T cell receptor beta chains below come from one sample, sequenced in a study of beta chain features in type 1 diabetes. Reverse transcription of all isolated RNA meant that expressed TCRB transcripts were sequenced. The method was immunoSEQ multiplex PCR; TCRdb's version includes in-frame clones alone and lacks a portion of them. The sample carries about 320,000 clones, 14% recorded once. The sequenced sample was central memory CD4+ T cells from blood. The receptors originated from a man aged 25 to 45 in good health.

This clone was counted a few times. This chain uses TRBV6-5 with TRBJ1-5, with D possibly TRBD1 on 5 matching bases. Germline loops: CDR1 MNHEY, CDR2 SVGAGI. V lost 6 bases and J 3 bases, leaving 12 bases between the germline ends. The CDR3 covers 14 residues. This chain's CDR3 is CASSRDGTNQPQHF. CDR3 DNA sequence: TGTGCCAGCAGCCGGGACGGAACCAATCAGCCCCAGCATTTT.

The chain joins TRBV4-2 to TRBJ1-2; D gene uncertain. V gave up 0 bases and J gave up 6 bases, with 8 bases separating them. The CDR3 sequence is 13 residues long. Germline loops: CDR1 LGHNA, CDR2 YNFKEQ. The CDR3 loop is CASSQDRRDGYTF. The DNA for the CDR3 is TGTGCCAGCAGCCAAGATCGGAGGGATGGCTACACCTTC.

The CDR3 coding sequence is TGCGCCAGCAGCGTGAGAGGGTCGGGCGAAAAACTGTTTTTT. Translating it yields CASSVRGSGEKLFF. The chain employs TRBV5-1 and TRBJ1-4; D is unresolved. Germline CDR1 reads SGHRS; CDR2 reads YFSETQ. The CDR3 is 14 residues long. The ends were cut back, 4 bases at V and 8 bases at J, with 15 bases in the middle.

CDR3 sequence reads: CASSQVGYTDTQYF. Written as DNA, the CDR3 is TGCGCCAGCAGCCAAGTCGGGTACACAGATACGCAGTATTTT. V is TRBV4-3 and J is TRBJ2-3; D is undetermined. The length of the CDR3 is 14 residues. CDR1 LGHNA and CDR2 YSLEER come from the germline V gene. Trimming cost V 1 base and J 2 bases, with 7 bases left between them.

This clone showed up just a few times. The J gene is TRBJ2-1, the V gene TRBV30, with D tentatively TRBD1 (6 bases). Looked up from germline, CDR1 is GTSNPN and CDR2 is SVGIG (reference sequence). V was pared by 0 bases and J by 4 bases, with 16 bases between. The CDR3 has 16 residues. The CDR3 DNA sequence: TGTGCCTGGAGTGTATCGTGGGATCAGGGGTACAATGAGCAGTTCTTC. Protein sequence: CAWSVSWDQGYNEQFF.

The rearrangement joins TRBV18 to TRBJ1-4; D unresolved. CDR1 is KGHSH, CDR2 LQKENI, per germline. This CDR3 contains 13 residues. The V gene lost 6 bases and the J gene lost 5 bases, with 10 bases spanning the gap. In DNA, the CDR3 is TGTGCCAGCTCGGGCGGCCCGAATGAAAAACTGTTTTTT. The encoded protein is CASSGGPNEKLFF.

This clone has more than one count but fewer than ten. This chain joins TRBV4-3 and TRBJ1-4, with 11 bases lining up with TRBD1. The CDR3 runs 17 residues. V trimming: 0 bases; J trimming: 7 bases; junction bases outside the gene matches: 7. From germline, CDR1 is LGHNA and CDR2 YSLEER. The CDR3, as DNA: TGCGCCAGCAGCCAAGAATTAATTGGGACAGGGGGTGAAAAACTGTTTTTT. This translates into CASSQELIGTGGEKLFF.

This clone was counted only a few times. J is TRBJ1-4 and V is TRBV4-1; no reliable D call. Germline CDR1 and CDR2: MGHRA and YSYEKL. There are 13 residues in the CDR3. Trimming cost V 3 bases and J 8 bases, with 10 bases left between them. The CDR3 DNA reads as TGCGCCAGCAGCCACTCAAGCGGGGAAAAACTGTTTTTT. Amino acid sequence: CASSHSSGEKLFF.

This clone has more than one count but fewer than ten. The CDR3 sequence is CASSTQQGRSLHF. In DNA, the CDR3 is TGTGCCAGCAGTACCCAACAGGGACGGTCCCTCCACTTT. The V call is TRBV2, the J call TRBJ1-6; TRBD1 might be the D (6 bases). The CDR3 is 13 amino acids. The V gene's germline CDR1 is SNHLY and CDR2 FYNNEI. The V end was cut by 5 bases, the J end by 14 bases, with 16 bases between. The full variable domain, its missing parts supplied by reference TRBV2 and TRBJ1-6, is EPEVTQTPSHQVTQMGQEVILRCVPISNHLYFYWYRQILGQKVEFLVSFYNNEISEKSEIFDDQFSVERPDGSNFTLKIRSTKLEDSAMYFCASSTQQGRSLHFGNGTRLTVT.

CDR3 DNA: TGTGCCAGCAGGCCCGTGGGAGCGGGAGGGAATACGCAGTATTTT. It translates to CASRPVGAGGNTQYF. The chain couples TRBV6-1 to TRBJ2-3; 10 positions match TRBD2. The CDR3 extends over 15 amino acids. V gave up 6 bases and J gave up 7 bases; unmatched junction bases: 10. Germline CDR1 is MNHNS and CDR2 is SASEGT.